This T cell receptor (beta chain) was sequenced during a study of blood T cell repertoires in COVID-19. Study-level information: There were acute and convalescent COVID-19 samples, and they came from the United States, Italy and Spain. The analysed material was cDNA or gDNA that came from T cells, B-cell-depleted T cells, or PBMCs.

CDR1 is SGHNT, CDR2 YENEEA, per germline. V was cut by 10 bases and J by 3 bases, with 13 bases left in between. This CDR3 region has 13 residues. Source study methods: It was from reference gene primer amplification that nucleated cell counts were estimated. Sequencing used immunoSEQ multiplex PCR; TCRdb keeps in-frame clones, though not all of them. For V, J and clone size, that table is used; D and trimming come from the DNA. Of 78,000 or so clones detected, about nine tenths appear once; the ten largest clones hold around 6.3%. The source of this sequence is a woman in her 50s with acute or convalescent COVID-19. J is TRBJ1-5 and V is TRBV11-3, with D hard to call. The specimen sequenced was peripheral blood. CDR3 region: CAIAELPNQPQHF. The CDR3 bases are TGTGCCATCGCGGAGCTGCCCAATCAGCCCCAGCATTTT.